The rows below give T cell receptor beta chains drawn from one sample of a study of shared clonotypes between healthy human individuals. Only in-frame clones appear in the TCRdb table, and some are missing; sequencing was by immunoSEQ multiplex PCR. The sample lists over 950,000 clones, around 77% seen once, with roughly 0.83% in the top ten. Sequencing was carried out using memory CD4+ T cells from PBMCs. Receptor source: a young man in good health. Some clones in this sample may be carry-over from other donors' samples. CDR3s include the opening cysteine and the closing phenylalanine or tryptophan. D genes are given only for firm matches. Where a row states a size, it is once, few, many or the class of an expanded clone; other rows omit it.

J gene	clone size	CDR3 length	V gene	D gene	CDR3 DNA	CDR3 protein
TRBJ2-1	-	15	TRBV7-2	-	TGTGCCAGCAGCTTACAGGTGAGCTCCTACAATGAGCAGTTCTTC	CASSLQVSSYNEQFF
TRBJ1-2	many	15	TRBV15	-	TGTGCCACCAAAGACTCGGCTGTTACTAACTATGGCTACACCTTC	CATKDSAVTNYGYTF
TRBJ2-2	-	16	TRBV7-7	-	TGTGCCAGCAGCCCAGGGGTAGCGGCCAACACCGGGGAGCTGTTTTTT	CASSPGVAANTGELFF
TRBJ1-4	-	12	TRBV5-5	-	TGTGCCAGCAGCTTATTGACCGAAAAACTGTTTTTT	CASSLLTEKLFF
TRBJ2-1	-	14	TRBV28	TRBD2	TGTGCCACCAAGACTAGCGGGAGTAGAAATGAGCAGTTCTTC	CATKTSGSRNEQFF
TRBJ2-1	-	15	TRBV7-9	-	TGTGCCAGCAGCTTATTAGTAGCGGCTAACAATGAGCAGTTCTTC	CASSLLVAANNEQFF
TRBJ1-5	few	12	TRBV7-9	-	TGTGCCAGCAGTTGGCCCAATCAGCCCCAGCATTTT	CASSWPNQPQHF
TRBJ2-1	-	15	TRBV19	-	TGTGCCAGTTCGAAGAGCGGGTTATCCTACAATGAGCAGTTCTTC	CASSKSGLSYNEQFF
TRBJ2-7	-	17	TRBV7-2	TRBD2	TGTGCCAGCAGCCCCGCGGGGTGGGCGGGAGGAGACTACGAGCAGTACTTC	CASSPAGWAGGDYEQYF
TRBJ2-1	few	16	TRBV28	TRBD2	TGTGCCAGCAAAATGGGGGGGAGCGTTAGGGGAAATGAGCAGTTCTTC	CASKMGGSVRGNEQFF
TRBJ2-1	-	16	TRBV5-1	TRBD2	TGCGCCAGCAGCTCTTACCGGGACTACAAATACAATGAGCAGTTCTTC	CASSSYRDYKYNEQFF
TRBJ1-5	-	14	TRBV7-2	-	TGTGCCAGCAGCTTGCGGACCTCCAATCAGCCCCAGCATTTT	CASSLRTSNQPQHF
TRBJ2-3	-	15	TRBV7-2	-	TGTGCCAGCAGCTTAGCTCCGGGAAGCACAGATACGCAGTATTTT	CASSLAPGSTDTQYF
TRBJ2-3	-	13	TRBV11-1	-	TGTGCCAGCAGCAAGGACCTCACAGATACGCAGTATTTT	CASSKDLTDTQYF
TRBJ2-1	once	16	TRBV4-3	TRBD2	TGCGCCAGCGGAGGTAGCGGGAGTGAATATAACAATGAGCAGTTCTTC	CASGGSGSEYNNEQFF
TRBJ2-1	-	16	TRBV7-6	TRBD2	TGTGCCAGCAGCTTAGGGTTAGCGGGAACGTACAATGAGCAGTTCTTC	CASSLGLAGTYNEQFF
TRBJ1-5	-	13	TRBV5-1	-	TGCGCCAGCAGAGAACAGGCGAATCAGCCCCAGCATTTT	CASREQANQPQHF
TRBJ2-3	-	15	TRBV11-3	-	TGTGCCAGCAGCTTAGGGTCTGTGGAGGCAGATACGCAGTATTTT	CASSLGSVEADTQYF
TRBJ2-1	-	16	TRBV2	-	TGTGCCAGCAAGTACATCTTAGCGCCGAGGGGGAATGAGCAGTTCTTC	CASKYILAPRGNEQFF
TRBJ2-3	-	13	TRBV19	-	TGTGCCAGTGCCTCACGGGGTAATGGTCCGCAGTATTTT	CASASRGNGPQYF
TRBJ2-3	once	15	TRBV10-1	-	TGCGCCAGCAGTAGCACGCTGGGGACGGCAGATACGCAGTATTTT	CASSSTLGTADTQYF
TRBJ2-3	many	15	TRBV7-6	-	TGTGCCAGCAGCCCCGATGGGGGACTCACAGATACGCAGTATTTT	CASSPDGGLTDTQYF
TRBJ1-1	-	12	TRBV6-5	-	TGTGCCAGCAGAGCATTACCCGGCCGGGCTTTCTTT	CASRALPGRAFF
TRBJ1-1	-	12	TRBV28	-	TGTGCCAGCAGTTTCTGGGGTACCGAAGCTTTCTTT	CASSFWGTEAFF
TRBJ2-5	-	11	TRBV18	-	TGTGCCAGCTCACCAGACGAGACCCAGTACTTC	CASSPDETQYF
TRBJ1-1	-	10	TRBV20-1	-	TGCAAAGTCGGGAACACTGAAGCTTTCTTT	CKVGNTEAFF
TRBJ1-1	-	14	TRBV27	-	TGTGCCAGCAGTTCCCGACAGACTGGAACTGAAGCTTTCTTT	CASSSRQTGTEAFF
TRBJ1-1	-	14	TRBV11-2	-	TGTGCCAGCAGCTTCGACCGGGGGTACACTGAAGCTTTCTTT	CASSFDRGYTEAFF
TRBJ1-5	once	14	TRBV10-2	-	TGCGCCAGCAGGTCGGGGGCTGGTAATCAGCCCCAGCATTTT	CASRSGAGNQPQHF
TRBJ1-2	once	15	TRBV28	-	TGTGCCAGCAGTTTGGGAGGGGCTACTAACTATGGCTACACCTTC	CASSLGGATNYGYTF
TRBJ2-7	-	14	TRBV28	TRBD1	TGTGCCAGCAGTTCCCTCGTGACAGGGAGCGAGCAGTACTTC	CASSSLVTGSEQYF
TRBJ1-1	many	13	TRBV19	-	TGTGCCAGTAGTAACGGGGTGGGTCTTGGAGCTTTCTTT	CASSNGVGLGAFF
TRBJ2-4	many	14	TRBV11-2	-	TGTGCCAGCAGCTGGGGGAAAGCCAAAAACATTCAGTACTTC	CASSWGKAKNIQYF
TRBJ1-1	few	12	TRBV7-9	-	TGTGCCAGCAGCCACCTTAACACTGAAGCTTTCTTT	CASSHLNTEAFF
TRBJ1-1	-	14	TRBV6-6	-	TGTGCCAGCAGTTACTCGTCGGTTCGCACTGAAGCTTTCTTT	CASSYSSVRTEAFF
TRBJ2-5	-	13	TRBV5-6	-	TGTGCCAGCAGCTTGCCAGGGGTAGAGACCCAGTACTTC	CASSLPGVETQYF
TRBJ1-2	many	15	TRBV18	-	TGTGCCAGCTCACCAGGGCTGCAGGGACGGGGTGGCTACACCTTC	CASSPGLQGRGGYTF
TRBJ2-3	-	17	TRBV6-1	TRBD2	TGTGCCAGCAGTGAAACTACTAGCGGGGCCCGCACAGATACGCAGTATTTT	CASSETTSGARTDTQYF
TRBJ2-1	-	13	TRBV10-3	-	TGTGCCACCGCCATTAGCGCGTACAATGAGCAGTTCTTC	CATAISAYNEQFF
TRBJ2-1	-	17	TRBV7-9	TRBD2	TGTGCCAGCAGCTCCGGCAGCCCTAGCGGGATTATCGGTGAGCAGTTCTTC	CASSSGSPSGIIGEQFF
TRBJ2-7	-	17	TRBV10-3	-	TGTGCCATCAGTGCAGGGGCGGGTGCGGCGGGAAGCTACGAGCAGTACTTC	CAISAGAGAAGSYEQYF
TRBJ1-5	once	15	TRBV6-5	-	TGTGCCAGCAGACGCACGGGGACGGTCGGACAGCCCCAGCATTTT	CASRRTGTVGQPQHF
TRBJ2-1	once	12	TRBV2	-	TGTGCCAGCAGTGAAAAGGGGAATGAGCAGTTCTTC	CASSEKGNEQFF
TRBJ1-4	-	13	TRBV5-1	-	TGCGCCAGCAGCTTCCAGAATAATGAAAAACTGTTTTTT	CASSFQNNEKLFF
TRBJ2-1	-	15	TRBV28	-	TGTGCCAGCAGTTTCGGACTCAGCTCCTACAATGAGCAGTTCTTC	CASSFGLSSYNEQFF
TRBJ2-3	-	13	TRBV2	-	TGTGCCAGCAAGGACCGCGCCCGGGATACGCAGTATTTT	CASKDRARDTQYF
TRBJ2-5	-	14	TRBV18	TRBD1	TGTGCCAGCTCACCACAACAGGGGAGAGAGACCCAGTACTTC	CASSPQQGRETQYF
TRBJ2-7	-	13	TRBV18	TRBD2	TGTGCCAGCTCACCACCCTCTAGCGGCGAGCAGTACTTC	CASSPPSSGEQYF
TRBJ2-6	few	15	TRBV10-3	-	TGTGCCATCAGTGAGAGCGTACCTGGGGCCAACGTCCTGACTTTC	CAISESVPGANVLTF
TRBJ1-4	once	17	TRBV5-8	TRBD1	TGTGCCAGCAGCTTGAGGTTTTCGACAGGGTTTAATGAAAAACTGTTTTTT	CASSLRFSTGFNEKLFF